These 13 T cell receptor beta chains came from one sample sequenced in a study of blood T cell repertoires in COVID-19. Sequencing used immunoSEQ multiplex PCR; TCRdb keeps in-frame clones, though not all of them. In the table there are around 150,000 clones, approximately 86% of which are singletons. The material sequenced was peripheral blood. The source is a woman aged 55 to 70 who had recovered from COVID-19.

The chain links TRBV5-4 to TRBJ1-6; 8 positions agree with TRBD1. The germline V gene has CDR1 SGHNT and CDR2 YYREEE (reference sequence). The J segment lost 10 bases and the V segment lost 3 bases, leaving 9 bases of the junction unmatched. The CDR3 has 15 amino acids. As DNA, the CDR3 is TGTGCCAGCAGCTGGGGTCAGGGGGCAAACTCACCCCTCCACTTT. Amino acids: CASSWGQGANSPLHF. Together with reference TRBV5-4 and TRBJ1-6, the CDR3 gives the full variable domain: ETGVTQSPTHLIKTRGQQVTLRCSSQSGHNTVSWYQQALGQGPQFIFQYYREEENGRGNFPPRFSGLQFPNYSSELNVNALELDDSALYLCASSWGQGANSPLHFGNGTRLTVT.

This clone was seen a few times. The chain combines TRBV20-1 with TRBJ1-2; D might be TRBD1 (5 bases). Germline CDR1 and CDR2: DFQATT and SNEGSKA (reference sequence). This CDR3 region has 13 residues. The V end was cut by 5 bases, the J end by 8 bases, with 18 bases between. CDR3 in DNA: TGCAGTGCTCGTGGGTCGCAGCCAGGGGGCTACACCTTC. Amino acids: CSARGSQPGGYTF.

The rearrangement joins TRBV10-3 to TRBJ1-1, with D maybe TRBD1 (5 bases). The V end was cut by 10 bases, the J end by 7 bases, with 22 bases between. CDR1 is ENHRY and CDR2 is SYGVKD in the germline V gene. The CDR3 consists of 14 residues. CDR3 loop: CATRNIGDSFEAFF. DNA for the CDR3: TGTGCCACCCGCAATATTGGGGACTCCTTTGAAGCTTTCTTT.

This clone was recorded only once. CDR3 in DNA: TGCAGCGAGCGTTTCCAAGAGACCCAGTACTTC. Amino acid sequence: CSERFQETQYF. The rearrangement joins TRBV29-1 to TRBJ2-5; no clear D. The ends were cut back, 7 bases at V and 1 base at J, with 7 bases in the middle. The germline V gene has CDR1 SQVTM and CDR2 ANQGSEA. The CDR3 totals 11 residues.

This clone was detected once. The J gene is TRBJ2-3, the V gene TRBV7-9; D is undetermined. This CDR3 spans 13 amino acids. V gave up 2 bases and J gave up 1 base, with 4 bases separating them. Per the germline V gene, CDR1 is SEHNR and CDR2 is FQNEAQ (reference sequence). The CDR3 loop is CASSLSGTDTQYF. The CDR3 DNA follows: TGTGCCAGCAGCTTATCTGGCACAGATACGCAGTATTTT.

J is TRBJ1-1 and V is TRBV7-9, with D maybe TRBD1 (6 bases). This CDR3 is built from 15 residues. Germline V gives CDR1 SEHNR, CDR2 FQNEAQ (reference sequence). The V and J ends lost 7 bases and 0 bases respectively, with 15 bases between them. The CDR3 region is CASNHLRTVNTEAFF. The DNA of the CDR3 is TGTGCCAGCAACCATCTTCGGACAGTGAACACTGAAGCTTTCTTT.

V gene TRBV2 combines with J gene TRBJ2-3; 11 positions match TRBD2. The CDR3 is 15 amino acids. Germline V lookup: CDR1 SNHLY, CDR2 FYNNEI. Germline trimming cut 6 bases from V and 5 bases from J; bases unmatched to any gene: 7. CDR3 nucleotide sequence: TGTGCCAGCAGCTTTAGCGGGGGGGCGGAAGATACGCAGTATTTT. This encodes CASSFSGGAEDTQYF.

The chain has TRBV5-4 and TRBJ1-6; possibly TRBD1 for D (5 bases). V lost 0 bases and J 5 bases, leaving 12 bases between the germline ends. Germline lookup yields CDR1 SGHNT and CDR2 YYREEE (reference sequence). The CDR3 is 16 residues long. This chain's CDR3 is CASSLGLGQNNSPLHF. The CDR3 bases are TGTGCCAGCAGCTTGGGTTTGGGGCAAAATAATTCACCCCTCCACTTT.

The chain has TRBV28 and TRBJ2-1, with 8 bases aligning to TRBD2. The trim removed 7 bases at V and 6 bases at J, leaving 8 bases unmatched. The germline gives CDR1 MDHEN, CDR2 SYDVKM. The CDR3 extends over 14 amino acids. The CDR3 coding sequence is TGTGCCAGCATTCGCGGGGGGCCCCCCAATGAGCAGTTCTTC. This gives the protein CASIRGGPPNEQFF.

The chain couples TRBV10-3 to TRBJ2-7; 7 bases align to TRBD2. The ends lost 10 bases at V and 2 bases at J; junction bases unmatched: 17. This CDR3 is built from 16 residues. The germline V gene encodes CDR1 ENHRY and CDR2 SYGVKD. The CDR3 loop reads CATMEIGHAGAYEQYF. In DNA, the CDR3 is TGTGCCACCATGGAGATCGGACATGCGGGAGCCTACGAGCAGTACTTC.

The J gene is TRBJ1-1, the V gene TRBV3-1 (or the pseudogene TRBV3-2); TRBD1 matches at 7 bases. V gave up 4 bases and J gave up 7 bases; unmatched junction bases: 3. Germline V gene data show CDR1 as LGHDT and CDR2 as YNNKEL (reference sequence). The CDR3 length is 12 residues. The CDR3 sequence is CASSLGQSEAFF. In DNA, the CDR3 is TGTGCCAGCAGCCTGGGACAGAGTGAAGCTTTCTTT.

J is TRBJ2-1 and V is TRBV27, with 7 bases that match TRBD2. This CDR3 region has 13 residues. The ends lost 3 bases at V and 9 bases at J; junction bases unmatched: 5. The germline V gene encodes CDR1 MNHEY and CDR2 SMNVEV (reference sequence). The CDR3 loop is CASSFTVAGEQFF. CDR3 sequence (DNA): TGTGCCAGCAGTTTTACGGTAGCGGGTGAGCAGTTCTTC.

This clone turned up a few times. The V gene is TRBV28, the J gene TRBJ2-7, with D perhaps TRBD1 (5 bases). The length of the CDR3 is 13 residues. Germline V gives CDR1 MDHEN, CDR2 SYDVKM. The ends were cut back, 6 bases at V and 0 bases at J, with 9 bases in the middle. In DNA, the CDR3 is TGTGCCAGCAGCAACAGGTACTCCTACGAGCAGTACTTC. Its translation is CASSNRYSYEQYF.